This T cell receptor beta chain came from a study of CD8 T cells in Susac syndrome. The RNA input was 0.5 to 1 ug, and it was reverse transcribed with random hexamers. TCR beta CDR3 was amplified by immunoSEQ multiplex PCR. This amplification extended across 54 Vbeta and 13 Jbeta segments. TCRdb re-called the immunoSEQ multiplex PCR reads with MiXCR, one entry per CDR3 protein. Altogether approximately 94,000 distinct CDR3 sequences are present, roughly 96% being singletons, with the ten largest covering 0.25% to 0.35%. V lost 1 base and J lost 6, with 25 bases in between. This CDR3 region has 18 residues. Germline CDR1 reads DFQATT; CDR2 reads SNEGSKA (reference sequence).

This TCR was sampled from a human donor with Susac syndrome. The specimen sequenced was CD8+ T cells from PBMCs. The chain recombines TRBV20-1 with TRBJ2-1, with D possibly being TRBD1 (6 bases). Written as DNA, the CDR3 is TGCAGTGCTAGAGGCGAACCCCCAAAACAGGGTCTTGGCAATGAGCAGTTCTTC. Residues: CSARGEPPKQGLGNEQFF.